Shown below are 23 T cell receptor beta chains from a single sample sequenced in a study of Graves' ophthalmopathy and Graves' hyperthyroidism. For repertoire sequencing, the TCR beta CDR3 regions were amplified from RNA transcripts. HTBI primers were employed in first-round RT-PCR, then a second-round multiplex PCR followed. Each CDR3 protein is one row after TCRdb ran MiXCR on the multiplex PCR reads. The data contain around 520,000 distinct CDR3 sequences, under 40% of them seen just once; the ten biggest clones take up about 4.1%. Sequenced input: peripheral blood or thyroid tissue (not recorded which). The receptors here all came from an adult man with Graves' hyperthyroidism.

The J gene is TRBJ1-1, the V gene TRBV20-1, with D hard to call. The CDR3 has 14 residues. Trimming took 0 bases from V and 14 from J, leaving 22 bases between them. Looked up from germline, CDR1 is DFQATT and CDR2 is SNEGSKA (reference sequence). CDR3 in DNA: TGCAGTGCTAGAGAGGGAAGCGGGTACAATGAGCAGTTCTTT. Its translation: CSAREGSGYNEQFF.

V is TRBV12-3 or TRBV12-4 and J is TRBJ1-1; D unresolved. The CDR3 contains 13 residues. Trimming cost V 4 bases and J 7 bases, with 13 bases left between them. CDR3 in amino acids: CASSYGLPIEAFF. CDR3 DNA: TGTGCCAGCAGTTATGGACTCCCGATTGAAGCTTTCTTT.

For the CDR3, the DNA is TGCAGCGTTACGATCCCGGGACAGGGGGCCAACGTCCTGACTTTC. Its translation is CSVTIPGQGANVLTF. The rearrangement links TRBV29-1 to TRBJ2-6; the match to TRBD1 covers 7 bases. The junction had 8 bases not matched to a gene; V was cut back by 5 bases and J by 4 bases. The V gene's germline CDR1 is SQVTM and CDR2 ANQGSEA. The CDR3 runs 15 residues.

This clonotype was found many times. The chain joins TRBV5-4 to TRBJ2-7; 8 bases match TRBD2. This CDR3 region has 14 residues. Losses at the gene ends were 0 bases for V and 6 bases for J; bases not matched to a gene: 5. The germline CDR1 and CDR2 sequences are SGHNT and YYREEE (reference sequence). The CDR3 is CASSLEPSGGEQYF. The CDR3 DNA sequence: TGTGCCAGCAGCTTGGAGCCAAGCGGGGGCGAGCAGTACTTC.

The CDR3 region has the DNA TGTGCCAGCACAAGGGGCCTACCTGAGCAGTACTTC. This translates into CASTRGLPEQYF. The chain combines TRBV7-9 with TRBJ2-7, with D possibly being TRBD1 (5 bases). This CDR3 has 12 amino acids. Germline V gives CDR1 SEHNR, CDR2 FQNEAQ (reference sequence). V lost 7 bases and J lost 7, with 14 bases in between.

This clonotype was picked up many times. The J gene is TRBJ2-7, the V gene TRBV12-3 or TRBV12-4; D is undetermined. The CDR3 has 17 residues. The V gene lost 3 bases and the J gene lost 2 bases, with 20 bases spanning the gap. CDR3 sequence: CASSLLPIDGTPYEQYF. CDR3 DNA sequence: TGTGCCAGCAGTTTGTTGCCGATAGACGGAACCCCCTACGAGCAGTACTTC.

The gene calls are TRBV19 and TRBJ2-2; possibly TRBD1 for D (6 bases). Per germline, CDR1 LNHDA and CDR2 SQIVND (reference sequence). The length of the CDR3 is 17 residues. Deletions cut 11 bases from V and 0 bases from J, with 22 bases between. The CDR3 nucleotides read TGTGCCTGGAGAGGCGAGACCGGGACAACGAACACCGGGGAGCTGTTTTTT. Translated, it gives CAWRGETGTTNTGELFF. Complete variable domain (other parts from reference TRBV19 and TRBJ2-2): DGGITQSPKYLFRKEGQNVTLSCEQNLNHDAMYWYRQDPGQGLRLIYYSQIVNDFQKGDIAEGYSVSREKKESFPLTVTSAQKNPTAFYLCAWRGETGTTNTGELFFGEGSRLTVL.

The chain uses TRBV7-9 and TRBJ2-2; no firm D call. This CDR3 has 12 residues. The germline gives CDR1 SEHNR, CDR2 FQNEAQ (reference sequence). The V and J ends lost 9 bases and 6 bases respectively, with 11 bases between them. The CDR3 region has the DNA TGTGCCAGGGATGAGGAACCCGGGGAGCTGTTTTTT. It translates to CARDEEPGELFF. The full variable domain, rest sourced from reference TRBV7-9 and TRBJ2-2, is DTGVSQNPRHKITKRGQNVTFRCDPISEHNRLYWYRQTLGQGPEFLTYFQNEAQLEKSRLLSDRFSAERPKGSFSTLEIQRTEQGDSAMYLCARDEEPGELFFGEGSRLTVL.

J is TRBJ1-2 and V is TRBV2; D uncertain. Looked up from germline, CDR1 is SNHLY and CDR2 is FYNNEI. The CDR3 runs 14 residues. Trimming shortened V by 4 bases and J by 0 bases, and 9 bases separated the two germline ends. CDR3 in amino acids: CASSVRRANYGYTF. The CDR3 coding sequence is TGTGCCAGCAGTGTCCGTCGGGCTAACTATGGCTACACCTTC.

In regard to this clonotype: One end of the junction fails to match germline, which may point to a read error. This sequence joins TRBV5-1 and TRBJ1-3, with D perhaps matching TRBD1 (6 bases). Germline V gene sequence: CDR1 SGHRS, CDR2 YFSETQ. This CDR3 comprises 15 residues. This CDR3 reads CASSLGASSGNTIYF. The CDR3 nucleotides are TGTGCCAGCAGCTTGGGGGCCAGCTCTGGAAACACCATATATTTT.

The rearrangement uses TRBV19 and TRBJ2-2; D is perhaps TRBD1 or TRBD2 (5 bases each). Germline V gene data show CDR1 as LNHDA and CDR2 as SQIVND (reference sequence). CDR3 length equals 14 residues. V was clipped by 5 bases and J by 7 bases, with 14 bases between them. The CDR3 is CASSLGTRVGELFF. The CDR3, as DNA: TGTGCCAGTAGTCTCGGGACCCGGGTCGGGGAGCTGTTTTTT.

V usage is TRBV7-2 and J usage is TRBJ1-5, with D possibly TRBD1 on 6 matching bases. Germline-derived CDR1 and CDR2 are SGHTA and FQGNSA. This CDR3 spans 15 amino acids. The germline V and J ends were trimmed by 6 bases and 11 bases, with 23 bases remaining between them. CDR3 in amino acids: CASRIAGALQETQHF. In DNA, the CDR3 is TGTGCCAGCAGAATAGCGGGGGCCTTACAAGAGACCCAGCATTTT.

This clonotype occurred many times. The gene calls are TRBV28 and TRBJ2-5; D is perhaps TRBD1 or TRBD2 (5 bases each). Germline V gene data show CDR1 as MDHEN and CDR2 as SYDVKM. V was cut by 6 bases and J by 4 bases, with 18 bases left in between. The CDR3 is made up of 15 amino acids. CDR3 protein: CASRPPGPRAETQYF. In nucleotides, the CDR3 is TGTGCCAGCAGACCTCCGGGACCCCGGGCAGAGACCCAGTACTTC.

This chain connects TRBV20-1 to TRBJ1-5; TRBD1 matches at 9 bases. The J call could be wrong; TRBJ2-3 is a better fit for the DNA end. CDR1 is DFQATT and CDR2 is SNEGSKA in the germline V gene (reference sequence). The CDR3 is 15 amino acids. The CDR3 spells CSARVGQGITDTQYF. CDR3 bases: TGCAGTGCTAGAGTGGGACAGGGTATTACAGATACGCAGTATTTT.

About this clonotype itself: At one end the junction does not follow the germline gene, possibly because of a read error. The rearrangement joins TRBV24-1 to TRBJ2-7, with 8 bases aligning to TRBD1. Germline CDR1 is KGHDR and CDR2 is SFDVKD. There are 13 residues in the CDR3. The chain's CDR3 is CASSQDREYEQYF. In DNA form, the CDR3 reads TGTGCCAGCAGTCAGGACAGGGAGTACGAGCAGTACTTC.

Many counts were recorded for this clonotype. The chain recombines TRBV20-1 with TRBJ2-5, with D unclear. This CDR3 comprises 13 residues. Germline-derived CDR1 and CDR2 are DFQATT and SNEGSKA (reference sequence). Trimming stripped 5 bases from V and 1 base from J, with 11 bases between. The CDR3 protein is CSAFLTGQETQYF. CDR3 nucleotide sequence: TGCAGTGCTTTCCTTACGGGCCAAGAGACCCAGTACTTC.

This clonotype was seen ten or more times. The chain has TRBV2 and TRBJ2-7, with TRBD1 identical over 8 bases. The CDR3 extends over 12 amino acids. CDR1 SNHLY and CDR2 FYNNEI come from the germline V gene. Losses at the gene ends were 6 bases for V and 6 bases for J; bases not matched to a gene: 4. The chain's CDR3 is CASRRQGIEQYF. The CDR3 DNA is TGTGCCAGCAGAAGACAGGGGATCGAGCAGTACTTC.

The sample holds many counts of this clonotype. The genes are TRBV5-1 and TRBJ1-2; D is ambiguous. The germline CDR1 and CDR2 sequences are SGHRS and YFSETQ. CDR3 length: 15 residues. V lost 0 bases and J lost 3, with 12 bases in between. CDR3 sequence reads: CASSLDGVDYYGYTF. The CDR3 nucleotides are TGCGCCAGCAGCTTGGACGGGGTGGACTACTATGGCTACACCTTC.

With regard to this clonotype: This may be a read error, as it is one base from a much larger clone. This rearrangement joins TRBV10-3 to TRBJ1-2, with D perhaps matching TRBD1 (6 bases). Trimming removed 11 bases at V and 4 bases at J, with 20 bases between. Germline CDR1 and CDR2: ENHRY and SYGVKD. CDR3 length: 14 residues. The CDR3 sequence is CAAEEQGIRYGYTF. The CDR3 DNA reads as TGTGCCGCCGAAGAACAGGGAATCCGCTATGGCTACACCTTC.

This clonotype was seen ten or more times. The chain is built from TRBV9 and TRBJ2-5; D tentatively fits TRBD1 or TRBD2 (5 bases each). Germline V CDR1 and CDR2: SGDLS, YYNGEE. Deletions cut 4 bases from V and 2 bases from J, with 12 bases between. This CDR3 comprises 14 residues. CDR3 sequence (DNA): TGTGCCAGCAGCCCAGGGACGGGGCAAGAGACCCAGTACTTC. This translates into CASSPGTGQETQYF.

This clonotype has a count of ten or more. V and J are TRBV2 and TRBJ2-5, with TRBD2 matching 9 bases. V shed 4 bases and J 2 bases; nucleotides not matched to a gene: 5. In germline, CDR1 is SNHLY, CDR2 FYNNEI. This CDR3 region has 15 residues. Here the CDR3 DNA reads TGTGCCAGCAGTGTAGCGGGGGCCTTTCAAGAGACCCAGTACTTC. Amino acids: CASSVAGAFQETQYF.

Concerning this clonotype itself: One end of the junction varies from germline; a read error may be responsible. The gene calls are TRBV20-1 and TRBJ2-2; tentative D call: TRBD1 (5 bases). This CDR3 has 16 residues. CDR1 is DFQATT and CDR2 is SNEGSKA in the germline V gene (reference sequence). CDR3 protein: CSAGDPQTVSTGELFF. The CDR3 DNA reads TGCAGTGCTGGAGATCCCCAGACAGTTTCCACCGGGGAGCTGTTTTTT.

This clonotype was observed a few times. In nucleotides, the CDR3 is TGTGCCAGCGGGCGGGATGGTGCCCAAGAGACCCAGTACTTC. Translated: CASGRDGAQETQYF. The J gene is TRBJ2-5, the V gene TRBV27; D may be TRBD2 (6 bases). In germline, CDR1 is MNHEY, CDR2 SMNVEV (reference sequence). Trimming cost V 8 bases and J 1 base, with 14 bases left between them. The CDR3 sequence is 14 residues long.